This TCR beta chain was documented in a study of control samples from healthy donors and cancer patients. In this sample, this clone turned up once. J was trimmed by 8 bases and V by 1 base; bases with no gene match: 11. The CDR3 loop spans 17 amino acids. Per germline, CDR1 LGHNA and CDR2 YSLEER. Profiling relied on immunoSEQ multiplex PCR, and the TCRdb table lists in-frame clones only, not all of them. The sample lists some 15,000 clones; approximately 87% were seen once. The sequenced sample was PBMCs. The rearrangement joins TRBV4-3 to TRBJ2-1; TRBD2 matches 10 bases. The TCR sequence derives from a woman aged 70-85 years with colorectal cancer. This CDR3 is CASSQGLGSGRSDEQFF. In nucleotides, the CDR3 is TGCGCCAGCAGCCAAGGGTTGGGTAGCGGGAGGTCCGATGAGCAGTTCTTC.